This is a list of T cell receptor beta chains from one sample in a study of siplizumab effects on memory and regulatory T cells. Profiled with immunoSEQ multiplex PCR; TCRdb holds only in-frame clones, not every one. The table includes fewer than 120,000 clones, 92% detected once. Sequencing was carried out using CD4+ T cells sorted from blood. Receptors originate from a human donor in good health. CDR3s include the opening cysteine and the closing phenylalanine or tryptophan. A D gene is named only where the DNA matches it firmly. Clone size is stated in some rows and not others, as once, few, many or a class when expanded.

. . TRBJ2-3 TRBV7-2 CASSLRRGTDTQYF TGTGCCAGCAGCCTTCGACGGGGCACAGATACGCAGTATTTT
. . TRBJ1-2 TRBV5-1 CASSQTGDPNYGYTF TGCGCCAGCAGCCAGACAGGAGATCCTAACTATGGCTACACCTTC
. . TRBJ2-7 TRBV5-1 CASSRGSSYEQYF TGCGCCAGCAGTAGGGGTTCCTCCTACGAGCAGTACTTC
. TRBD2 TRBJ2-3 TRBV7-6 CASSPGGAGNLIDTQYF TGTGCCAGCAGCCCCGGGGGAGCGGGAAACCTCATCGATACGCAGTATTTT
. . TRBJ2-7 TRBV2 CASRASAGSYEQYF TGTGCCAGCAGGGCTAGCGCCGGCTCCTACGAGCAGTACTTC
once . TRBJ2-4 TRBV2 CASTGTRNSIQYF TGTGCCAGCACCGGGACCAGGAACAGCATTCAGTACTTC
. TRBD1 TRBJ1-6 TRBV27 CASRGQGGYNSPLHF TGTGCCAGCAGGGGACAGGGGGGTTATAATTCACCCCTCCACTTT
once . TRBJ2-5 TRBV6-6 CASTNQGGKTQYF TGTGCCAGCACCAATCAGGGTGGTAAGACCCAGTACTTC
. . TRBJ2-7 TRBV5-6 CASAFYPNWEQYF TGTGCCAGCGCTTTCTACCCCAACTGGGAGCAGTACTTC
. TRBD2 TRBJ2-1 TRBV7-8 CASSLGLAGVYEQFF TGTGCCAGCAGCCTGGGACTAGCGGGAGTTTACGAGCAGTTCTTC